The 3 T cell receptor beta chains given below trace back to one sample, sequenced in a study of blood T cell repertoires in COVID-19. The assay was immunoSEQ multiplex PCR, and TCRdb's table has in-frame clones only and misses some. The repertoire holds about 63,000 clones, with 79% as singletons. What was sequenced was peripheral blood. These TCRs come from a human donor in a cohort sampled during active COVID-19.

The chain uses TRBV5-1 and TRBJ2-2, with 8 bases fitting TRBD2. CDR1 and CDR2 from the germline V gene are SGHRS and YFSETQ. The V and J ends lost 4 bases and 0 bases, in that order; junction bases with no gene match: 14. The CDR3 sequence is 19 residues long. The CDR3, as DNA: TGCGCCAGCAGCCCCCGTCCGGGTAGCGGGGCCTCGAACACCGGGGAGCTGTTTTTT. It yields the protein CASSPRPGSGASNTGELFF.

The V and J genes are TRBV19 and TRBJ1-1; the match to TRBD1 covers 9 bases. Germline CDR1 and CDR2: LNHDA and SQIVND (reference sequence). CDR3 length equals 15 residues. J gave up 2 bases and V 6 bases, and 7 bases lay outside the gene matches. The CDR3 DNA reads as TGTGCCAGTAGGCCCACAGGGGGCGGAAACACTGAAGCTTTCTTT. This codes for CASRPTGGGNTEAFF.

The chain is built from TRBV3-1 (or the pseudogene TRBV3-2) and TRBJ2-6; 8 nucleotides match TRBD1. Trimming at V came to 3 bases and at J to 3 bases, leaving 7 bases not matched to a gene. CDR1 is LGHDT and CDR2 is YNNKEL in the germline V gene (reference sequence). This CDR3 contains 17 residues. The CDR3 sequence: CASSHAGGAGGANVLTF. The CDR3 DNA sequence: TGTGCCAGCAGCCATGCAGGGGGCGCGGGTGGGGCCAACGTCCTGACTTTC.